This T cell receptor (beta chain) derives from a study of T cells expressing NK-cell markers (dated by TCRdb to about 2020). With regard to the full study: About 8 donors provided sorted CD3+CD56+NKG2C+, CD3+CD56+NKG2C- and CD3+CD56-NKG2C+ T-cell subsets, whose TCR beta-chain repertoires were profiled. All eight donors whose samples were sequenced were randomly selected healthy volunteers, three of them men and five women. Among the eight sequenced donors, seven were HCMV-seropositive and one was HCMV-seronegative. The libraries were sequenced on Illumina HiSeq 2000/2500, MiSeq or NextSeq, producing 2 x 150 bp reads.

HCMV serostatus was determined by detecting HCMV-specific IgG in serum with a commercial ELISA kit. Peripheral blood mononuclear cells were isolated from blood by Ficoll density gradient centrifugation. What the authors observed across the whole study: Whether the expanded NKG2C-expressing T cell clones were specific for HCMV antigens was left unclear. Those dominant clonotypes were again the most abundant among CD3+CD56-NKG2C+ cells in a few donors, at roughly 25-60.1%. For about 6 donors, the dominant CD3+CD56+NKG2C+ clonotypes were among the top 10 CD8+ clonotypes and accounted for about 1.0-7.5% of CD8+ T cells.

The germline V gene (reference sequence) specifies SEHNR as CDR1 and FQNEAQ as CDR2. The CDR3 measures 16 amino acids from cysteine to phenylalanine. The entry carries no DNA sequence. As regards this clonotype: It lacks a known antigen.

The instrument given in TCRdb is Illumina HiSeq 2000. 5'RACE template switching, by which a universal primer site and unique molecular identifiers were added, was used to make TCR beta cDNA libraries. Synthesis of cDNA was primed from the TCR beta constant segment and was followed by two consecutive PCR amplification steps. The original methods were these. MIGEC handled demultiplexing of the reads and grouping by UMI, while MiTCR was used to assemble and quantify clonotypes. To exclude erroneous sequences, any TCR cDNA sequence not supported by at least two reads was discarded. The tcR package was used for downstream repertoire analysis, and clonotypes were matched between fractions using CDR3 nucleotide sequence together with V segment. VDJmatch was used to annotate antigen specificity against VDJdb, with one amino acid substitution in CDR3 allowed. TCRdb reprocessed the reads and assigns one entry to each CDR3 protein sequence, leaving out DNA. V and J calls and clone size were set by TCRdb, not the authors. The sample table on file contains 150,000 or so distinct CDR3 sequences. Jointly, the top ten make up 37% of the sample.

Sequencing input: blood T cells: a sorted CD56 or NKG2C T cell subset, CD4+ or CD8+ T cells, or bulk PBMC T cells (not recorded which). This sequence originates from a woman aged 45-65 years in good health. Donor details come from another sample of the same person, matched by shared clones. Rearrangement joined TRBV7-9 to TRBJ2-3; TCRdb lists TRBD1, though no DNA is available to test this call. The CDR3 corresponds to CASSPQTGLNTDTQYF.